This T cell receptor beta chain was recovered during a study of T cell changes during pregnancy in multiple sclerosis. Sequencing used immunoSEQ multiplex PCR; TCRdb keeps in-frame clones, though not all of them. The sample holds about 41,000 clones, roughly nine tenths seen once. This clonotype originated in a female donor with multiple sclerosis, enrolled in a pregnancy study. The material was CD4+ T cells from peripheral blood mononuclear cells, obtained in the first trimester of pregnancy.

This chain's CDR3 is CASSLYPSTYEQYF. DNA of the CDR3: TGTGCCAGCAGCCTCTATCCGAGCACCTACGAGCAGTACTTC. The chain links TRBV7-2 to TRBJ2-5; no firm D call. The end of the DNA fits TRBJ2-7 better, so the J call may be wrong. The length of the CDR3 is 14 residues. Germline V gene lookup returns CDR1 SGHTA and CDR2 FQGNSA.